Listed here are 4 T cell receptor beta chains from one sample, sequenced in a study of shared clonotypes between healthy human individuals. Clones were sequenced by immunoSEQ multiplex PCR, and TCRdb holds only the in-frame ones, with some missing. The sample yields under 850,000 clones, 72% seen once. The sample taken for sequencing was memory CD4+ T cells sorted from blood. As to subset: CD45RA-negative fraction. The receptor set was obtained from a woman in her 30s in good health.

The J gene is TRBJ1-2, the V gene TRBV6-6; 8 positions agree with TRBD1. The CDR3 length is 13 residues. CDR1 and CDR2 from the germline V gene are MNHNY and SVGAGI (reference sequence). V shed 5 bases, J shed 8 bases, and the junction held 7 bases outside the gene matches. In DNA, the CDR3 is TGTGCCAGCAGTATGGACAGGGTAGGGGGCTACACCTTC. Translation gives CASSMDRVGGYTF.

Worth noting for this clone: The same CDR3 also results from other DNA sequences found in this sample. The chain's CDR3 is CASSLQMNTEAFF. The CDR3 nucleotides are TGTGCCAGCAGCCTTCAGATGAACACTGAAGCTTTCTTT. The rearrangement links TRBV28 to TRBJ1-1; D remains unclear. V was pared by 6 bases and J by 0 bases, with 8 bases between. CDR1 and CDR2 (germline): MDHEN, SYDVKM. This CDR3 spans 13 amino acids. Based on the CDR3 plus reference TRBV28 and TRBJ1-1, the full variable domain is DVKVTQSSRYLVKRTGEKVFLECVQDMDHENMFWYRQDPGLGLRLIYFSYDVKMKEKGDIPEGYSVSREKKERFSLILESASTNQTSMYLCASSLQMNTEAFFGQGTRLTVV.

DNA for the CDR3: TGTGCCAGCAGTTACGGGCGGGGAAACACTGAAGCTTTCTTT. As protein: CASSYGRGNTEAFF. This sequence joins TRBV6-6 and TRBJ1-1; no reliable D call. Germline V gene lookup returns CDR1 MNHNY and CDR2 SVGAGI (reference sequence). The CDR3 is 14 amino acids. V gave up 2 bases and J gave up 2 bases, with 9 bases separating them.

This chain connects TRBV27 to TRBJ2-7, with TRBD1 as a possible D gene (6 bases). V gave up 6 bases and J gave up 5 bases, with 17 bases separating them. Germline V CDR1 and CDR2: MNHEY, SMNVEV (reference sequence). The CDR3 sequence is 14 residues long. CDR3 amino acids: CASSRHIGGDEQYF. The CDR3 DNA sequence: TGTGCCAGCAGCCGCCATATAGGGGGAGACGAGCAGTACTTC.